This section outlines one T cell receptor (beta chain) sequence together with its context. Its antigen is unidentified. The table came from immunoSEQ multiplex PCR; TCRdb's copy has only in-frame clones and leaves some out. Of tens of thousands of clones detected, approximately 90% appear once; the ten largest clones hold around 1.8%. This entry is derived from a study of OX40 agonist ivuxolimab in advanced cancers. At the level of the study: The patients received agonistic anti-OX40 (CD134) antibody ivuxolimab. Study-wide findings and caveats: With doses of 0.1 to 3.0 mg/kg, CD4+ and CD8+ blood T cells had undergone clonal expansion by week 6.

Losses at the gene ends were 2 bases for V and 7 bases for J; bases not matched to a gene: 5. The CDR3 covers 14 residues. Germline values: CDR1 SGHDT, CDR2 YYEEEE. The chain is built from TRBV5-6 and TRBJ1-2, with TRBD1 matching 10 bases. This sequence originates from an adult with an advanced solid tumor such as melanoma, head and neck, liver or kidney cancer. Sequencing used CD4+ or CD8+ T cells sorted from blood, obtained in a trial of the OX40 agonist ivuxolimab. CDR3 sequence reads: CASSFRQGASGYTF. DNA for the CDR3: TGTGCCAGCAGCTTCAGACAGGGGGCGAGTGGCTACACCTTC.